Following are 8 T cell receptor beta chains from one sample sequenced in a study of a mutant IDH1 vaccine in newly diagnosed glioma. Time point described: week 5, during vaccination. The study gave 300 ug of mutant IDH1 20-mer peptide per vaccine dose, with topical imiquimod. Produced via immunoSEQ multiplex PCR; TCRdb's table is partial and in-frame only. The table lists some 51,000 clones, over 75% of them singletons. Their antigen targets remain unknown. Sequencing was performed on PBMCs, taken from a glioma patient whose treatment included an IDH1 peptide vaccine. The source is a man aged 50-59 years with glioma.

This clone was counted a single time. This chain connects TRBV12-5 to TRBJ2-2, with D uncertain. The V end lost 6 bases, the J end lost 4 bases, and 15 bases lay between the germline ends. The CDR3 runs 15 residues. The germline V gene has CDR1 LGHNT and CDR2 FRNRAP. The CDR3 coding sequence is TGTGCTAGTGGCTTCGGGTTCGTGAGCACCGGGGAGCTGTTTTTT. It codes for CASGFGFVSTGELFF.

The chain has TRBV7-9 and TRBJ1-2; 7 nucleotides line up with TRBD1. The V segment lost 4 bases and the J segment 8 bases; nucleotides outside the gene matches: 7. The CDR3 consists of 13 residues. Germline CDR1 reads SEHNR; CDR2 reads FQNEAQ (reference sequence). The CDR3 loop is CASSSQGTAGYTF. The CDR3 DNA reads as TGTGCCAGCAGCTCTCAGGGGACAGCCGGCTACACCTTC.

The chain has TRBV10-3 and TRBJ1-6; D unresolved. The V gene lost 4 bases and the J gene lost 9 bases, with 13 bases spanning the gap. CDR1 and CDR2 from the germline V gene are ENHRY and SYGVKD. This CDR3 has 14 amino acids. The DNA for the CDR3 is TGTGCCATCAGTGCGTCTATGAGTGGTTCACCCCTCCACTTT. This codes for CAISASMSGSPLHF.

The table lists this clone with a count of one. This rearrangement joins TRBV11-3 to TRBJ2-5; no clear D. This CDR3 contains 15 residues. The V and J ends lost 2 bases and 5 bases respectively, with 15 bases between them. Germline CDR1 reads SGHNT; CDR2 reads YENEEA. CDR3 in amino acids: CASSLRNAIGETQYF. CDR3 sequence (DNA): TGTGCCAGCAGCTTACGGAACGCGATTGGGGAGACCCAGTACTTC.

The chain joins TRBV6-5 to TRBJ1-2; D might be TRBD1 (5 bases). The CDR3 is 15 residues long. Trimming removed 5 bases from V and 1 base from J, with 14 bases in between. Germline V gives CDR1 MNHEY, CDR2 SVGAGI. The CDR3 spells CASSAYRDGNYGYTF. CDR3 DNA sequence: TGTGCCAGCAGTGCTTACCGGGACGGTAACTATGGCTACACCTTC.

The chain employs TRBV19 and TRBJ1-6; possible D gene TRBD1, 5 bases. Germline lookup yields CDR1 LNHDA and CDR2 SQIVND (reference sequence). With 1 base removed from V and 10 bases from J, the gap between germline ends came to 11 bases. The CDR3 loop spans 14 amino acids. For the CDR3, the DNA is TGTGCCAGTAGTATAGGGCAGGGAGGCTCACCCCTCCACTTT. The encoded protein is CASSIGQGGSPLHF.

The V and J genes are TRBV2 and TRBJ2-3; 14 nucleotides line up with TRBD2. With 4 bases clipped from V and 6 bases from J, the junction kept 6 bases outside the gene matches. This CDR3 is 16 amino acids long. Germline CDR1 and CDR2: SNHLY and FYNNEI. CDR3 bases: TGTGCCAGCAGTGCGGGACTAGCGGGGGCAGGGGATACGCAGTATTTT. Its translation: CASSAGLAGAGDTQYF.

The V and J genes are TRBV2 and TRBJ1-2; 7 nucleotides line up with TRBD1. The CDR3 covers 14 residues. Trimming cost V 10 bases and J 3 bases; bases outside gene matches: 11. The germline gives CDR1 SNHLY, CDR2 FYNNEI. The CDR3 protein is CATNQGGADYGYTF. The DNA of the CDR3 is TGTGCCACTAATCAGGGGGGCGCGGACTATGGCTACACCTTC.